The 21 T cell receptor beta chains below all came from one sample that was sequenced in a study of T cells in Graves' hyperthyroidism and ophthalmopathy. From RNA transcripts, TCR beta CDR3 regions were amplified. The HTBI primer set drove a first-round RT-PCR of the TCR CDR3. Each CDR3 protein gets one entry after TCRdb re-called the multiplex PCR reads with MiXCR. The sample yields approximately 510,000 distinct CDR3 sequences, over 45% seen once. The sequenced sample was peripheral blood or thyroid tissue (not recorded which). The origin of the receptors is an adult woman with Graves' disease, either hyperthyroidism or ophthalmopathy (not recorded which).

This clonotype was seen only a few times. This chain links TRBV15 with TRBJ2-6; D unresolved. Germline-derived CDR1 and CDR2 are LNHNV and YYDKDF (reference sequence). V was pared by 0 bases and J by 10 bases, with 7 bases between. The CDR3 consists of 13 residues. The chain's CDR3 is CATSRERWNVLTF. The CDR3, as DNA: TGTGCCACCAGCAGAGAACGCTGGAACGTCCTGACTTTC.

This clonotype was counted only a few times. At one end, the junction sequence differs from germline, possibly due to a read error. This sequence joins TRBV12-3 or TRBV12-4 and TRBJ1-1; 7 bases map to TRBD1. The CDR3 sequence is 14 residues long. Here the CDR3 DNA reads TGTGCCAGCAGTGCGACAGGGAGGAACGCTGAAGCTTTCTTT. This gives the protein CASSATGRNAEAFF.

As for this clonotype: A read error may explain this, as a much larger clone is one base away. J is TRBJ2-6 and V is TRBV7-9; no clear D gene. The CDR3 runs 15 residues. The V end was cut by 2 bases, the J end by 1 base, with 6 bases between. Germline CDR1 SEHNR, CDR2 FQNEAQ (reference sequence). The CDR3 DNA follows: TGTGCCAGCAGCTTATCCGAGTCTGGGGCCAACGTCCTGACTTTC. This gives the protein CASSLSESGANVLTF.

Comments on this clonotype: An end of the junction does not agree with germline; a read error may underlie this. The chain uses TRBV18 and TRBJ1-4; D gene uncertain. The germline CDR1 and CDR2 sequences are KGHSH and LQKENI. The CDR3 spans 13 residues. For the CDR3, the DNA is TGTGCCAGCTCACCACCGACTAATGAAGAACTGTTTTTT. Protein sequence: CASSPPTNEELFF.

The V and J genes are TRBV5-1 and TRBJ2-5; TRBD1 matches at 9 bases. Trimming cost V 4 bases and J 3 bases; bases outside gene matches: 4. This CDR3 is built from 14 residues. Germline V CDR1 and CDR2: SGHRS, YFSETQ. CDR3 in amino acids: CASSVRQGEETQYF. Written as DNA, the CDR3 is TGCGCCAGCAGCGTAAGACAGGGGGAAGAGACCCAGTACTTC.

On this clonotype: This may arise from a read error, as a much more abundant clone is one base away. V and J are TRBV2 and TRBJ1-4; the D is unclear. Trimming took off 7 bases at V and 1 base at J, with 7 bases between the two ends. This CDR3 is built from 13 residues. Germline assignment: CDR1 SNHLY and CDR2 FYNNEI. The CDR3 is CASIGETNEKLFF. CDR3 coding DNA: TGTGCCAGCATAGGTGAAACTAATGAAAAACTGTTTTTT.

This clonotype showed up just a few times. The chain joins TRBV18 to TRBJ2-7; possibly TRBD2 for D (6 bases). V lost 6 bases and J 0 bases, leaving 12 bases between the germline ends. Germline lookup yields CDR1 KGHSH and CDR2 LQKENI. This CDR3 spans 14 amino acids. The chain's CDR3 is CASSAGRSSYEQYF. The CDR3, as DNA: TGTGCCAGCTCTGCGGGGCGGTCCTCCTACGAGCAGTACTTC.

This clonotype showed up just a few times. This chain links TRBV9 with TRBJ1-6; maybe TRBD1 (5 bases). V was cut by 7 bases and J by 7 bases, with 24 bases left in between. The CDR3 spans 17 residues. CDR1 is SGDLS, CDR2 YYNGEE, per germline. In DNA, the CDR3 is TGTGCCAGCTCACCAAGGGGCACGGCAGGAAACAATTCACCCCTCCACTTT. This gives the protein CASSPRGTAGNNSPLHF. Drawing the rest from reference TRBV9 and TRBJ1-6, the complete variable domain is DSGVTQTPKHLITATGQRVTLRCSPRSGDLSVYWYQQSLDQGLQFLIQYYNGEERAKGNILERFSAQQFPDLHSELNLSSLELGDSALYFCASSPRGTAGNNSPLHFGNGTRLTVT.

The V gene is TRBV15, the J gene TRBJ1-5; D unclear. V shed 0 bases and J shed 0 bases, with 6 bases lying between them. The CDR3 runs 15 residues. In germline, CDR1 is LNHNV, CDR2 YYDKDF (reference sequence). The CDR3 nucleotides read TGTGCCACCAGCAGAGATGGAATTAGCAATCAGCCCCAGCATTTT. This encodes CATSRDGISNQPQHF.

The CDR3 sequence is CSVTLTSGPYEQYF. The DNA of the CDR3 is TGCAGCGTCACACTGACTAGCGGGCCCTACGAGCAGTACTTC. The V call is TRBV29-1, the J call TRBJ2-7, with 10 bases aligning to TRBD2. The CDR3 contains 14 residues. Germline trimming cut 6 bases from V and 2 bases from J; bases unmatched to any gene: 7. Per the germline V gene, CDR1 is SQVTM and CDR2 is ANQGSEA.

The chain employs TRBV12-3 or TRBV12-4 and TRBJ2-2; the match to TRBD2 covers 7 bases. V lost 4 bases to trimming and J lost 1 base; unmatched junction nucleotides: 3. This CDR3 comprises 15 residues. The DNA for the CDR3 is TGTGCCAGCAGTTCTCTAGCGGTGAACACCGGGGAGCTGTTTTTT. Amino acids: CASSSLAVNTGELFF.

In its sample, this clonotype was seen many times. This chain links TRBV7-9 with TRBJ1-2; D unclear. The CDR3 loop spans 14 amino acids. The germline gives CDR1 SEHNR, CDR2 FQNEAQ (reference sequence). V lost 1 base, J lost 0 bases, and 6 bases lay in between. This CDR3 is CASSLGWANYGYTF. As DNA, the CDR3 is TGTGCCAGCAGCTTAGGATGGGCTAACTATGGCTACACCTTC.

With respect to this clonotype: The limits of the CDR3 on the DNA are not certain, so only TCRdb's listed CDR3 is given. The gene calls are TRBV2 and TRBJ1-5; the table's D gene call, TRBD1, was not cross checked with the DNA. The CDR3 comprises 16 residues, both ends counted. From germline, CDR1 is SNHLY and CDR2 FYNNEI. The CDR3 loop reads CACSARDPGDVQPQHF.

This clonotype was seen at least ten times. The chain joins TRBV29-1 to TRBJ2-5; D is possibly TRBD2 (5 bases). V lost 2 bases and J lost 1, with 8 bases in between. Germline CDR1 SQVTM, CDR2 ANQGSEA. The CDR3 is 13 residues long. CDR3 sequence: CSVERGVQETQYF. DNA for the CDR3: TGCAGCGTTGAACGGGGAGTCCAAGAGACCCAGTACTTC.

Concerning this clonotype: One end of the junction varies from germline; a read error may be responsible. The V and J genes are TRBV14 and TRBJ2-7; tentatively, D is TRBD1 (6 bases). CDR1 and CDR2 from the germline V gene are SGHDN and FVKESK. CDR3 length equals 10 residues. CDR3 sequence (DNA): TGTGCCAGCAGCCAAGCGTTGCAGGGGTTC. Translating gives CASSQALQGF.

The chain carries TRBV18 and TRBJ1-6; 7 bases are shared with TRBD1. The junction had 4 bases not matched to a gene; V was cut back by 3 bases and J by 14 bases. CDR3 length: 12 residues. From germline, CDR1 is KGHSH and CDR2 LQKENI. The CDR3 nucleotides read TGTGCCAGCTCACCCCCCAGGGGGGCCCTCCACTTT. Its protein product is CASSPPRGALHF.

The V call is TRBV29-1, the J call TRBJ2-7; the match to TRBD2 covers 11 bases. The CDR3 spans 13 residues. Losses at the gene ends were 7 bases for V and 4 bases for J; bases not matched to a gene: 6. Per the germline V gene, CDR1 is SQVTM and CDR2 is ANQGSEA. Written as DNA, the CDR3 is TGCAGCGCCGGGGGACTAGCGGATTACGAGCAGTACTTC. It translates to CSAGGLADYEQYF.

The CDR3 spells CASSPRRSSSGANVLTF. As DNA, the CDR3 is TGTGCCAGCAGCCCACGCAGGTCGAGCTCTGGGGCCAACGTCCTGACTTTC. The chain joins TRBV7-9 to TRBJ2-6; D is unclear. Trimming pared 5 bases from V and 0 bases from J, leaving 14 bases between. Germline loops: CDR1 SEHNR, CDR2 FQNEAQ (reference sequence). This CDR3 spans 17 amino acids.

The chain combines TRBV19 with TRBJ2-5, with TRBD1 matching over 8 bases. After removal of 3 bases from V and 5 bases from J, the junction contained 5 bases not matched to a gene. This CDR3 spans 14 amino acids. Germline values: CDR1 LNHDA, CDR2 SQIVND (reference sequence). CDR3 residues: CASSMGQVRETQYF. For the CDR3, the DNA is TGTGCCAGTAGTATGGGACAGGTCCGGGAGACCCAGTACTTC.

This clonotype has a count of ten or more. The CDR3 sequence: CASSQLQSANTEAFF. CDR3 bases: TGCGCCAGCAGCCAGCTCCAATCTGCGAATACTGAAGCTTTCTTT. The rearrangement links TRBV4-1 to TRBJ1-1; no definite D call. The germline V and J ends were trimmed by 3 bases and 5 bases, with 16 bases remaining between them. The CDR3 totals 15 residues. Germline-derived CDR1 and CDR2 are MGHRA and YSYEKL.

V and J are TRBV29-1 and TRBJ2-2, with D maybe TRBD2 (5 bases). The germline V and J ends were trimmed by 3 bases and 2 bases, with 19 bases remaining between them. Germline V lookup: CDR1 SQVTM, CDR2 ANQGSEA. This CDR3 has 17 residues. DNA of the CDR3: TGCAGCGTTGAGGCCCGCTTGGGAGCGGCTAACACCGGGGAGCTGTTTTTT. As protein: CSVEARLGAANTGELFF.